Listed below are T cell receptor beta chains from one sample, sequenced in a study of blood T cell repertoires in COVID-19. This table comes from immunoSEQ multiplex PCR, and its TCRdb copy is limited to in-frame clones, with some not included. The sample has roughly 210,000 clones, 87% seen once; the top ten hold more than 7%. What was sequenced was PBMCs or T cells enriched from blood (not recorded which). All receptors derive from a man between 25 and 39 years old in a cohort exposed to, infected with or recovered from COVID-19 (not recorded which). Both conserved end residues are part of each CDR3. A D gene is named only where the DNA matches it firmly. Expanded clones get a size class; other rows say once, few or many, or leave the size out.

v_gene	abundance	j_gene	d_gene	CDR3aa	CDR3nt
TRBV12-5	-	TRBJ2-1	-	CASGLTGSSYNEQFF	TGTGCTAGTGGTCTGACAGGTAGCTCCTACAATGAGCAGTTCTTC
TRBV19	-	TRBJ1-1	-	CASIPWAGGGDTEAFF	TGTGCCAGTATTCCCTGGGCCGGGGGTGGAGACACTGAAGCTTTCTTT
TRBV28	-	TRBJ2-7	TRBD2	CASSRAGGLYEQYF	TGTGCCAGCAGTCGCGCGGGAGGGCTCTACGAGCAGTACTTC
TRBV6-5	-	TRBJ1-2	TRBD1	CASSYGTASNYGYTF	TGTGCCAGCAGTTACGGGACAGCCTCTAACTATGGCTACACCTTC
TRBV19	-	TRBJ1-4	-	CASSHGQGTSTNEKLFF	TGTGCCAGTAGTCACGGGCAGGGTACTTCAACTAATGAAAAACTGTTTTTT
TRBV9	-	TRBJ2-3	-	CASSVALIGGGPDTQYF	TGTGCCAGCAGCGTGGCCCTCATAGGGGGGGGGCCAGATACGCAGTATTTT
TRBV21-1	few	TRBJ1-1	-	CASSIPGGNTRAFF	TGTGCCAGCAGCATCCCAGGGGGCAATACGCGAGCTTTCTTT
TRBV4-1	few	TRBJ2-2	TRBD2	CASSQDQWTSGRGNTGELFF	TGCGCCAGCAGCCAAGATCAATGGACTAGCGGGAGGGGGAACACCGGGGAGCTGTTTTTT
TRBV7-2	-	TRBJ2-1	TRBD2	CASRVTSGSTYNEQFF	TGTGCCAGCAGAGTGACTAGCGGGAGCACCTACAATGAGCAGTTCTTC
TRBV29-1	-	TRBJ2-7	-	CSVGHTYEQYF	TGCAGCGTTGGCCACACCTACGAGCAGTACTTC
TRBV28	once	TRBJ2-3	TRBD1	CASRDTRTGLADTQYF	TGTGCCAGCAGGGACACTCGGACAGGGCTCGCAGATACGCAGTATTTT
TRBV4-1	-	TRBJ2-7	-	CASSMTTAWGYEQYF	TGCGCCAGCAGCATGACGACAGCCTGGGGCTACGAGCAGTACTTC
TRBV28	-	TRBJ2-1	-	CASSSSQGSSYNEQFF	TGTGCCAGCAGTTCCTCCCAGGGGTCCTCCTACAATGAGCAGTTCTTC
TRBV2	-	TRBJ2-4	TRBD2	CASSAKAGKNIQYF	TGTGCCAGCAGTGCCAAAGCGGGGAAAAACATTCAGTACTTC
TRBV7-9	once	TRBJ2-5	-	CASSPDWEETQYF	TGTGCCAGCAGCCCCGACTGGGAGGAGACCCAGTACTTC
TRBV9	-	TRBJ2-1	-	CASSPFSGPAYNEQFF	TGTGCCAGCAGCCCCTTCAGCGGGCCCGCCTACAATGAGCAGTTCTTC
TRBV3-1/TRBV3-2	-	TRBJ1-3	TRBD1	CASSLDRVTGNTIYF	TGTGCCAGCAGCCTCGACAGGGTAACTGGAAACACCATATATTTT
TRBV7-2	-	TRBJ2-7	-	CASSLSETYEQYF	TGTGCCAGCAGCTTATCAGAAACCTACGAGCAGTACTTC
TRBV10-2	-	TRBJ1-4	-	CASSEGRANEKLFF	TGCGCCAGCAGTGAAGGGAGAGCGAATGAAAAACTGTTTTTT
TRBV5-6	-	TRBJ1-5	-	CASSLGTDYSNQPQHF	TGTGCCAGCAGCTTGGGGACAGATTATAGCAATCAGCCCCAGCATTTT
TRBV5-1	-	TRBJ2-1	TRBD2	CASYGAGGRAVNEQFF	TGCGCCAGCTACGGAGCGGGCGGGAGGGCCGTGAATGAGCAGTTCTTC
TRBV28	-	TRBJ2-7	TRBD1	CASSPPTGAVVQYF	TGTGCCAGCAGTCCTCCGACAGGGGCCGTTGTGCAGTACTTC
TRBV15	-	TRBJ2-7	TRBD2	CATARKGLAYEQYF	TGTGCCACCGCCAGAAAGGGACTAGCCTACGAGCAGTACTTC
TRBV12-3/TRBV12-4	-	TRBJ1-6	-	CASILGPNSPLHF	TGTGCCAGCATCCTGGGCCCGAATTCACCCCTCCACTTT
TRBV28	-	TRBJ1-3	-	CASSSLTGNSGNTIYF	TGTGCCAGCAGCTCACTCACAGGAAACTCTGGAAACACCATATATTTT
TRBV19	-	TRBJ1-5	-	CASSIALLSPGSNQPQHF	TGTGCCAGTAGTATAGCCCTTTTATCTCCAGGGAGCAATCAGCCCCAGCATTTT
TRBV29-1	-	TRBJ1-5	TRBD1	CSVDEVGQGNGSNQPQHF	TGCAGCGTTGATGAGGTGGGACAGGGGAATGGGAGCAATCAGCCCCAGCATTTT
TRBV5-1	-	TRBJ2-1	TRBD2	CASRVQAGVSNEQFF	TGCGCCAGCAGAGTTCAAGCGGGGGTCAGCAATGAGCAGTTCTTC
TRBV11-2	-	TRBJ1-6	-	CASSLVREPNSPLHF	TGTGCCAGCAGCTTAGTGCGGGAACCAAATTCACCCCTCCACTTT
TRBV3-1/TRBV3-2	-	TRBJ2-1	TRBD2	CASSQDRGGRFYNEQFF	TGTGCCAGCAGCCAAGATCGGGGCGGGAGGTTCTACAATGAGCAGTTCTTC
TRBV18	once	TRBJ1-4	-	CASSSDTKTNEKLFF	TGTGCCAGCTCATCCGACACGAAAACTAATGAAAAACTGTTTTTT
TRBV11-3	once	TRBJ2-1	TRBD2	CARPNGTSGQYNEQFF	TGTGCCAGGCCGAACGGGACTAGCGGGCAATACAATGAGCAGTTCTTC
TRBV7-2	-	TRBJ1-6	TRBD1	CASSWSWDRNSPLHF	TGTGCCAGCAGCTGGTCATGGGACAGAAATTCACCCCTCCACTTT
TRBV12-3/TRBV12-4	-	TRBJ1-2	-	CASSFSRGYTF	TGTGCCAGCAGTTTTTCGCGTGGCTACACCTTC
TRBV28	once	TRBJ1-1	-	CASRRQAGAEAFF	TGTGCCAGCAGGAGACAGGCTGGGGCTGAAGCTTTCTTT
TRBV7-9	-	TRBJ2-1	TRBD1	CASSLAQGDNNEQFF	TGTGCCAGCAGCTTAGCACAGGGGGATAACAATGAGCAGTTCTTC
TRBV28	-	TRBJ2-5	TRBD1	CASSFLQGAPRGETQYF	TGTGCCAGCAGTTTTCTCCAGGGGGCGCCCCGGGGGGAGACCCAGTACTTC
TRBV9	few	TRBJ2-1	-	CASSTSNEQFF	TGTGCCAGCAGCACGAGTAATGAGCAGTTCTTC
TRBV28	-	TRBJ1-2	TRBD1	CASSLSTGQSYGYTF	TGTGCCAGCAGTTTATCCACGGGACAGTCCTATGGCTACACCTTC
TRBV4-1	once	TRBJ2-7	-	CASSQDFGDFYEQYF	TGCGCCAGCAGCCAAGATTTCGGAGATTTCTACGAGCAGTACTTC
TRBV18	-	TRBJ2-7	-	CASSPPEGAYYEQYF	TGTGCCAGCTCACCACCTGAAGGGGCATATTACGAGCAGTACTTC
TRBV5-8	-	TRBJ1-5	TRBD1	CASSLDRGSDQPQHF	TGTGCCAGCAGCCTGGACAGGGGATCAGATCAGCCCCAGCATTTT
TRBV20-1	-	TRBJ1-4	-	CSASMSRVGEKLFF	TGCAGTGCTAGTATGTCCAGGGTTGGTGAAAAACTGTTTTTT
TRBV25-1	-	TRBJ1-6	-	CASSEYRGLSPLHF	TGTGCCAGCAGTGAATATCGCGGCCTTTCACCCCTCCACTTT
TRBV27	-	TRBJ1-2	-	CASHPTGVNYGYTF	TGTGCCAGCCACCCGACGGGGGTTAACTATGGCTACACCTTC
TRBV6-5	-	TRBJ1-5	TRBD1	CASSDEGANQPQHF	TGTGCCAGCAGCGACGAGGGGGCTAATCAGCCCCAGCATTTT
TRBV3-1/TRBV3-2	-	TRBJ2-7	TRBD1	CASSQVPGTGYEQYF	TGTGCCAGCAGCCAAGTCCCCGGGACAGGGTACGAGCAGTACTTC
TRBV15	-	TRBJ1-2	TRBD1	CATSTMGQENYGYTF	TGTGCCACCAGCACCATGGGACAGGAAAACTATGGCTACACCTTC
TRBV6-5	-	TRBJ2-1	TRBD2	CASSPSGRAYNEQFF	TGTGCCAGCAGTCCTAGCGGGAGGGCTTACAATGAGCAGTTCTTC